The T cell receptor (beta chain) under discussion was sequenced for a study of OX40 agonist ivuxolimab in advanced cancers. With respect to the entire study: Ivuxolimab was a fully human IgG2 agonistic monoclonal antibody targeting the costimulatory receptor OX40 (CD134). Of the approximately 53 patients in dose escalation, approximately 20 had hepatocellular carcinoma, approximately 15 had melanoma, 9 had renal cell carcinoma and 9 had head and neck cancer. The purpose of peripheral TCRbeta sequencing was to test whether ivuxolimab changed TCR sequence diversity and led to clonal T-cell expansion. In the dose-escalation cohort, 82.7% of patients were male, and the mean age was approximately 60 years, with a range of 23 to 79. The monotherapy dose-escalation portion (N of about 49 patients) of the phase I ivuxolimab trial is reported in the paper. Patients were allowed to have had prior anti-PD-1, anti-PD-L1 or anti-CTLA-4 therapy, and around two fifths of the dose-escalation patients had been treated with checkpoint inhibitors. Intravenous ivuxolimab was administered to patients every 2 weeks at six dose levels: 0.01, 0.1, 0.3, 1.5, 3 and 10 mg/kg. Three dose-escalation patients achieved partial responses, one with hepatocellular carcinoma and two with cutaneous melanoma.

Genomic DNA was extracted from sorted cells for sequencing of the TCRbeta CDR3 region. The immunoSEQ Assay was used for sequencing of TCRbeta CDR3 regions. Imported from immuneACCESS, the table was reduced by TCRdb to in-frame sequences with V and J called. These copies leave out some clones; in studies compared against another copy, an unresolved V gene accounts for under half, and the cause of the remainder is not known. The sample has under 85,000 clones on record, roughly 80% of them singletons. The ten largest clones take up approximately 5% of the sample. On the study overall, not on this receptor specifically: After ivuxolimab, more expanded clones were found on average in CD8+ T cells than in CD4+ T cells. The antigen specificity of the peripheral T cells that underwent clonal expansion was not determined. Clonal expansion of both CD4+ and CD8+ blood T cells was observed from baseline to week 6 at doses 0.1 to 3.0 mg/kg. Partial responders in the 0.1-3.0 mg/kg groups had among the lowest normalized peripheral clonal expansion, especially among CD8+ T cells. Low levels of normalized T-cell clonal expansion were also seen in some patients who did not respond.

The trial excluded patients who had a history of autoimmune disease or who were on systemic immunosuppression. Peripheral blood for TCR sequencing was drawn from every dose cohort at baseline, at cycle 4 day 1 and at cycle 7 day 1. Samples were obtained from an open-label, multicenter, first-in-human phase I dose-escalation trial of ivuxolimab. The trial enrolled adults with locally advanced or metastatic head and neck squamous cell, hepatocellular, melanoma or renal cell carcinoma. Before TCR sequencing, CD4+ T cells and CD8+ T cells from peripheral blood were sorted into separate populations. As regards this clone: It has no known antigen specificity. Per-nucleotide qualities are absent, and no much larger clonotype sits a single base away.

The sample consisted of CD4+ or CD8+ T cells sorted from blood, taken in a trial of the OX40 agonist ivuxolimab. This receptor was obtained from an adult with an advanced solid tumor such as melanoma, head and neck, liver or kidney cancer.

The CDR3 region reads CASSLEQRSTDTQYF. The DNA is TGCGCCAGCAGCTTGGAGCAGAGAAGCACAGATACGCAGTATTTT. This chain is built from TRBV5-1 and TRBJ2-3, with the D gene too uncertain to name. The cysteine opens and the phenylalanine closes a CDR3 of 15 amino acids. Only the CDR3 DNA stays, 45 bases, in frame from base 1. The CDR1 and CDR2 encoded by the germline V gene are SGHRS and YFSETQ. Relative to germline, V is 0 bases shorter and J is 0 bases shorter, with 8 bases between their ends. With all but the CDR3 taken from the reference TRBV5-1 and TRBJ2-3 genes, the full variable domain is: KAGVTQTPRYLIKTRGQQVTLSCSPISGHRSVSWYQQTPGQGLQFLFEYFSETQRNKGNFPGRFSGRQFSNSRSEMNVSTLELGDSALYLCASSLEQRSTDTQYFGPGTRLTVL.